This T cell receptor (beta chain) was captured in a study of T cell responses to AZD1222 COVID-19 vaccine. General observations from the study: Only after the peak T cell response were repertoires sampled. White British people made up most donors, females outnumbered males, and clonal diversity was possibly underestimated.

V was cut by 7 bases and J by 5 bases, with 6 bases left in between. Per germline, CDR1 DFQATT and CDR2 SNEGSKA (reference sequence). The CDR3 is 10 amino acids. This clone has only one observation. Antigen: not known. Profiled with immunoSEQ multiplex PCR; TCRdb holds only in-frame clones, not every one. Among about 120,000 clones, 93% were seen once, and the ten largest hold 5%. Second-dose schedules of about 4 or about 12 weeks were combined. The rearrangement joins TRBV20-1 to TRBJ1-5; D gene uncertain. This TCR was sampled from an adult who received the AZD1222 COVID-19 vaccine. The sequences come from peripheral blood, collected 28 days after the second AZD1222 dose. The CDR3 sequence is CSVGDQPQHF. Here the CDR3 DNA reads TGCAGTGTTGGGGATCAGCCCCAGCATTTT.